This T cell receptor beta chain was captured by sequencing in a study of blood T cell repertoires in COVID-19. As for the study in general: Acute-phase and convalescent COVID-19 samples originated in the United States, Italy and Spain. Sample material is recorded as cDNA or gDNA derived from T cells, B-cell-depleted T cells, or PBMCs.

Adults between roughly 18 and 89 years of age took part from 24 US areas. Participants had their cohort set by participant-reported clinical history. TCRdb's copy holds only in-frame clones and misses some; the assay was immunoSEQ multiplex PCR. Found here are more than 250,000 clones, around 85% of them singletons; the top ten hold roughly 6.3%. The clonotype originates from a woman aged 40-49 years who had recovered from COVID-19. The sequenced sample was PBMCs or T cells enriched from blood (not recorded which).

The CDR3 region has the DNA TGTGCCAGCAGCTTTTACAGCTATGGCTACACCTTC. This encodes CASSFYSYGYTF. This sequence joins TRBV7-9 and TRBJ1-2; D not certain. The CDR3 is 12 residues long. Germline V gives CDR1 SEHNR, CDR2 FQNEAQ (reference sequence). V lost 3 bases, J lost 4 bases, and 6 bases lay in between.